Presented here are 30 T cell receptor beta chains from one specimen sequenced in a study of T cells expressing NK-cell markers (dated by TCRdb to 2018 to 2020). Library preparation was by 5' RACE. TCRdb lists the instrument as Illumina HiSeq 2000. TCRdb reprocessed the reads and lists each CDR3 protein sequence as a single entry, with no DNA. The sample table holds 450,000 to 600,000 distinct CDR3 sequences. The top ten constitute roughly 3.5% of the sample. Sequenced sample: blood T cells: a sorted CD56 or NKG2C T cell subset, CD4+ or CD8+ T cells, or bulk PBMC T cells (not recorded which). Receptors originate from a man younger than 30 in good health. Donor details come from another sample of the same person, matched by shared clones.

The CDR3 here is CASSPRQSYYEQYF. J is TRBJ2-7 and V is TRBV7-6; the TCRdb D gene call, TRBD1, has no DNA to confirm it. This CDR3 has 14 residues. The germline CDR1 and CDR2 sequences are SGHVS and FNYEAQ.

The chain couples TRBV7-9 to TRBJ2-3. There are 13 residues in the CDR3. Germline V gives CDR1 SEHNR, CDR2 FQNEAQ (reference sequence). CDR3 loop: CASSLNLGDTQYF.

The chain is built from TRBV12-3 or TRBV12-4 and TRBJ2-1; the TRBD1 assignment by TCRdb is unverifiable without DNA. The CDR3 is 12 residues long. CDR3 amino acids: CASSGRGDEQFF.

This chain links TRBV5-1 with TRBJ2-1; TCRdb returns TRBD2, unconfirmable since there is no DNA. Germline V gene lookup returns CDR1 SGHRS and CDR2 YFSETQ. This CDR3 is built from 15 residues. The CDR3 loop is CASTDRASAGDEQFF. Full variable domain (rest looked up from reference TRBV5-1 and TRBJ2-1): KAGVTQTPRYLIKTRGQQVTLSCSPISGHRSVSWYQQTPGQGLQFLFEYFSETQRNKGNFPGRFSGRQFSNSRSEMNVSTLELGDSALYLCASTDRASAGDEQFFGPGTRLTVL.

The chain links TRBV28 to TRBJ2-7; TCRdb reports TRBD1, a call that lacks DNA to check it against. CDR1 and CDR2 (germline): MDHEN, SYDVKM. This CDR3 spans 13 amino acids. CDR3 residues: CAIGQTPSYEQYF.

Here the CDR3 reads CASSQEDAGTTRSTGELFF. The rearrangement links TRBV4-3 to TRBJ2-2; TCRdb indicates TRBD1, and absent DNA this call remains unverified. The CDR3 has 19 residues. The germline V gene encodes CDR1 LGHNA and CDR2 YSLEER.

The rearrangement links TRBV5-1 to TRBJ2-5; TCRdb selects TRBD1, and the lack of DNA leaves this call unchecked. CDR3 size: 15 residues. CDR1 is SGHRS, CDR2 YFSETQ, per germline. The CDR3 here is CASSPGQGWQETQYF.

The chain joins TRBV29-1 to TRBJ2-3; TCRdb names TRBD2, which stays unverified in the absence of DNA. The CDR3 runs to 14 residues. The germline CDR1 and CDR2 sequences are SQVTM and ANQGSEA. The CDR3 loop reads CSVEGPRVTDTQYF.

The rearrangement joins TRBV29-1 to TRBJ2-1; TCRdb's D call, TRBD2, is unchecked because there is no DNA. Germline V gene lookup returns CDR1 SQVTM and CDR2 ANQGSEA. The CDR3 has 17 amino acids. The CDR3 protein is CSGGTSGREGPRGEQFF.

The J gene is TRBJ2-4, the V gene TRBV11-2; lacking DNA, the TRBD2 call made by TCRdb goes unchecked. This CDR3 is 15 amino acids long. CDR1 and CDR2 from the germline V gene are SGHAT and FQNNGV. The CDR3 here is CASSFQAGVGNIQYF.

The rearrangement uses TRBV12-3 or TRBV12-4 and TRBJ2-1; TCRdb proposes TRBD1, but this gene call is untestable without DNA. CDR3 length: 16 residues. Here the CDR3 reads CASSFRGGTGGWEQFF.

V usage is TRBV6-1 and J usage is TRBJ2-1; TCRdb lists TRBD1, though no DNA is available to test this call. CDR3 size: 15 residues. CDR1 and CDR2 from the germline V gene are MNHNS and SASEGT. The CDR3 sequence: CASRDRRGIYNEQFF.

The rearrangement links TRBV2 to TRBJ2-7; as DNA is missing, the TRBD1 call by TCRdb cannot be tested. This CDR3 has 13 residues. The germline V gene has CDR1 SNHLY and CDR2 FYNNEI. CDR3 residues: CASGTGLSYEQYF. The whole variable domain, remainder taken from reference TRBV2 and TRBJ2-7, is EPEVTQTPSHQVTQMGQEVILRCVPISNHLYFYWYRQILGQKVEFLVSFYNNEISEKSEIFDDQFSVERPDGSNFTLKIRSTKLEDSAMYFCASGTGLSYEQYFGPGTRLTVT.

This chain joins TRBV20-1 and TRBJ2-3; TCRdb calls TRBD2, which cannot be checked without DNA. There are 16 residues in the CDR3. The germline V gene encodes CDR1 DFQATT and CDR2 SNEGSKA (reference sequence). The CDR3 region is CSANRATSGVTDTQYF.

The chain couples TRBV24-1 to TRBJ2-4; TCRdb selects TRBD1, and the lack of DNA leaves this call unchecked. Germline V CDR1 and CDR2: KGHDR, SFDVKD. The CDR3 is 13 amino acids. The CDR3 protein is CATSGGAKNIQYF.

The CDR3 loop is CSAEMGNTGELFF. The chain recombines TRBV29-1 with TRBJ2-2. Germline V CDR1 and CDR2: SQVTM, ANQGSEA. The length of the CDR3 is 13 residues.

V usage is TRBV5-1 and J usage is TRBJ2-1; TCRdb proposes TRBD2, but this gene call is untestable without DNA. Germline V gives CDR1 SGHRS, CDR2 YFSETQ. CDR3 length: 17 residues. The CDR3 loop reads CASSGGPSGLSYNEQFF. Complete variable domain (other parts from reference TRBV5-1 and TRBJ2-1): KAGVTQTPRYLIKTRGQQVTLSCSPISGHRSVSWYQQTPGQGLQFLFEYFSETQRNKGNFPGRFSGRQFSNSRSEMNVSTLELGDSALYLCASSGGPSGLSYNEQFFGPGTRLTVL.

The rearrangement uses TRBV6-6 and TRBJ1-2. Germline V gene sequence: CDR1 MNHNY, CDR2 SVGAGI (reference sequence). This CDR3 region has 16 residues. CDR3 in amino acids: CASRTMTSHANYGYTF.

The rearrangement links TRBV4-3 to TRBJ2-1; TCRdb gives TRBD2 as the D gene, but with no DNA this cannot be confirmed. CDR3 length equals 15 residues. Looked up from germline, CDR1 is LGHNA and CDR2 is YSLEER. CDR3 protein: CASSQVVGGPNEQFF.

This rearrangement joins TRBV6-1 to TRBJ2-1; the D call from TCRdb, TRBD2, cannot be confirmed without DNA. This CDR3 spans 16 amino acids. Germline CDR1 is MNHNS and CDR2 is SASEGT. The CDR3 is CASAPGREPGGYEQFF.

The J gene is TRBJ1-2, the V gene TRBV4-1. Germline CDR1 MGHRA, CDR2 YSYEKL. The CDR3 length is 13 residues. The chain's CDR3 is CASSHMGNYGYTF.

This chain joins TRBV6-1 and TRBJ1-5; as DNA is missing, the TRBD1 call by TCRdb cannot be tested. The CDR3 is 16 amino acids. Germline V gene sequence: CDR1 MNHNS, CDR2 SASEGT. CDR3 in amino acids: CASSDGQGYSNQPQHF.

This chain connects TRBV7-8 to TRBJ2-5; TCRdb selects TRBD1, and the lack of DNA leaves this call unchecked. The CDR3 loop spans 14 amino acids. CDR1 SGHVS and CDR2 FQNEAQ come from the germline V gene. The CDR3 loop reads CASSRGRYQETQYF.

The J gene is TRBJ2-3, the V gene TRBV29-1; TCRdb's assignment of TRBD1 cannot be checked, as there is no DNA. This CDR3 contains 13 residues. The germline V gene has CDR1 SQVTM and CDR2 ANQGSEA. CDR3 sequence reads: CSVGAGVQDTQYF.

V usage is TRBV27 and J usage is TRBJ2-1; the D call from TCRdb, TRBD2, cannot be confirmed without DNA. This CDR3 has 15 residues. CDR1 and CDR2 from the germline V gene are MNHEY and SMNVEV (reference sequence). The CDR3 spells CASSFKLAGEDEQFF.

The chain uses TRBV11-3 and TRBJ2-5; TCRdb's assignment of TRBD2 cannot be checked, as there is no DNA. This CDR3 is built from 15 residues. Germline loops: CDR1 SGHNT, CDR2 YENEEA. The CDR3 sequence is CATRNGRGYQETQYF.

The rearrangement uses TRBV10-3 and TRBJ1-5; TCRdb selects TRBD1, and the lack of DNA leaves this call unchecked. Germline-derived CDR1 and CDR2 are ENHRY and SYGVKD. CDR3 length: 14 amino acids. The CDR3 reads CASKDSNSNQPQHF.

The chain combines TRBV4-1 with TRBJ2-5; no DNA is available, so the TRBD1 call from TCRdb remains unchecked. Per germline, CDR1 MGHRA and CDR2 YSYEKL. The CDR3 is 16 residues long. The CDR3 loop is CASSHIPGQGLETQYF.

The chain recombines TRBV5-1 with TRBJ2-3; with no DNA, the TCRdb D assignment of TRBD2 cannot be verified. This CDR3 has 17 residues. CDR1 is SGHRS and CDR2 is YFSETQ in the germline V gene. CDR3 sequence reads: CASSLPTSGRLGDTQYF.

The chain joins TRBV3-1 to TRBJ2-1; TCRdb proposes TRBD1, but this gene call is untestable without DNA. The CDR3 is made up of 16 amino acids. The germline V gene encodes CDR1 LGHDT and CDR2 YNNKEL (reference sequence). CDR3 region: CASSHRTGSYGNEQFF.